This is a list of T cell receptor beta chains from one sample in a study of blood T cell repertoires in COVID-19. The repertoire was sequenced with immunoSEQ multiplex PCR; TCRdb's copy has only in-frame clones and lacks some. Among approximately 270,000 clones listed, 70% to 90% were seen once. The sequenced material came from peripheral blood. The receptor source for this set is a woman between 65 and 79 years old with acute or convalescent COVID-19. Each CDR3 is given with its conserved first and last residue. Fields, in order: CDR3 length, V gene, clone size, J gene, CDR3 protein. Clone size is not always given. Where it is, it says once, few, many or a class for expanded clones.

13	TRBV5-5	NA	TRBJ1-1	CASSLAPQIEAFF
15	TRBV5-5	NA	TRBJ2-5	CASSPRGSGGETQYF
15	TRBV2	NA	TRBJ2-1	CASSSGQGSGNEQFF
17	TRBV10-3	NA	TRBJ2-1	CAISESPGQGQYNEQFF
14	TRBV2	few	TRBJ1-1	CASSDTRANTEAFF
15	TRBV5-1	NA	TRBJ1-6	CASRWGGGNNSPLHF
15	TRBV5-1	NA	TRBJ1-1	CASSLIGVRGTEAFF
16	TRBV3-1/TRBV3-2	once	TRBJ1-4	CASSQDLGGAEEKLFF
12	TRBV4-2	few	TRBJ1-2	CASSPGRGGLAF
14	TRBV5-6	NA	TRBJ1-1	CASSRDSKNTEAFF
12	TRBV29-1	NA	TRBJ2-7	CSAGTGGYEQYF
16	TRBV6-2/TRBV6-3	once	TRBJ2-5	CASSSEAGRVEETQYF
15	TRBV13	NA	TRBJ2-7	CASSLPGSQPYEQYF
17	TRBV3-1/TRBV3-2	NA	TRBJ2-1	CASSPRTSGASSGEQFF
16	TRBV4-1	NA	TRBJ1-6	CASSHSQGRGYSPLHF
16	TRBV27	once	TRBJ1-1	CASSLYGGRGNTEAFF
13	TRBV5-1	few	TRBJ1-1	CASSFLVNTEAFF
13	TRBV6-5	NA	TRBJ2-7	CASSSGTKYEQYF
12	TRBV2	NA	TRBJ2-7	CASSKGQGAPHF
15	TRBV18	NA	TRBJ2-7	CASSPGTGGTHEQYF
17	TRBV6-4	NA	TRBJ2-1	CASSEPKRGVSYNEQFF
15	TRBV19	NA	TRBJ1-1	CASRNPGLGNTEAFF
12	TRBV3-1/TRBV3-2	NA	TRBJ1-2	CASSQFSYGYTF
15	TRBV2	NA	TRBJ1-5	CASTSQQGRNQPQHF
14	TRBV3-1/TRBV3-2	NA	TRBJ2-5	CASQELAYQETQYF
14	TRBV7-2	NA	TRBJ2-1	CASSFGGAYNEQFF
16	TRBV7-9	NA	TRBJ2-2	CASSSLAGANTGELFF
16	TRBV10-3	once	TRBJ2-2	CAISEMSSGGTGELFF
14	TRBV6-6	NA	TRBJ1-5	CASSYGGNNQPQHF
15	TRBV18	NA	TRBJ2-5	CASSPADMGQATQYF
15	TRBV18	NA	TRBJ1-1	CASSMSGDSNTEAFF
14	TRBV3-1/TRBV3-2	NA	TRBJ1-2	CASSPGTASYGYTF
18	TRBV28	NA	TRBJ1-1	CASILRRGTGSQNTEAFF
16	TRBV5-1	NA	TRBJ2-6	CASSPSQGGGANVLTF
15	TRBV2	NA	TRBJ1-4	CASSADRGPNEKLFF
15	TRBV2	NA	TRBJ2-5	CASSEAPSGVGTQYF
13	TRBV15	once	TRBJ1-2	CATSRPGGDGYTF
14	TRBV30	NA	TRBJ1-2	CAWSRRGGEGGYTF
18	TRBV3-1/TRBV3-2	NA	TRBJ2-5	CASSQVIPQTSGGGTQYF
14	TRBV19	NA	TRBJ2-2	CASTPGQNTGELFF
14	TRBV10-2	NA	TRBJ1-2	CASSEFGAAWGYTF
16	TRBV6-1	NA	TRBJ1-5	CASSEQGSYSNQPQHF
15	TRBV10-3	NA	TRBJ1-1	CAIRSATGLVSEAFF
13	TRBV12-3/TRBV12-4	NA	TRBJ1-2	CASSFQGVYGYTF
13	TRBV5-5	NA	TRBJ1-2	CASSYWTGGGYTF
14	TRBV5-6	NA	TRBJ2-7	CASSFGQGIYEQYF
14	TRBV3-1/TRBV3-2	NA	TRBJ2-7	CASSHEGLAYEQYF